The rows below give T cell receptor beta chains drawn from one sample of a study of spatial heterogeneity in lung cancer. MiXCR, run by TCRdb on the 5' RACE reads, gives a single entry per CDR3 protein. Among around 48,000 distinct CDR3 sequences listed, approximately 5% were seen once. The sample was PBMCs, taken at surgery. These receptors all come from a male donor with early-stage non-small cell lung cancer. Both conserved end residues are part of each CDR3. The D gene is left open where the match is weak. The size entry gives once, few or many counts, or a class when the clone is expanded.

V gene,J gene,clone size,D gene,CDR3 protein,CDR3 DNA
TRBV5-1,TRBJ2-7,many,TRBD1,CASSLGGTGGYEQYF,TGCGCCAGCAGCTTGGGCGGGACAGGGGGCTACGAGCAGTACTTC
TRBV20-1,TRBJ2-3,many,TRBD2,CSARELSGIGGTDTQYF,TGCAGTGCTAGGGAACTTAGCGGGATAGGAGGCACAGATACGCAGTATTTT
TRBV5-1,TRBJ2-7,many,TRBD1,CASSLNNPGQGQYF,TGCGCCAGCAGCCTTAATAACCCGGGACAGGGACAGTACTTC
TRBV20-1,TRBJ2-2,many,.,CSARDGRVSGSGELFF,TGCAGTGCTAGAGATGGAAGAGTATCGGGTTCCGGGGAGCTGTTTTTT
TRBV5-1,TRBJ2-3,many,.,CASSPLAGPSTDTQYF,TGCGCCAGCAGCCCCCTCGCGGGCCCGAGCACAGATACGCAGTATTTT
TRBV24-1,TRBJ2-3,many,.,CATGGGTDTQYF,TGTGCCACCGGAGGCGGGACAGATACGCAGTATTTT
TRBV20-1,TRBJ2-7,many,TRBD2,CSASSLAGASYEQYF,TGCAGTGCTAGTAGCCTAGCGGGAGCCTCCTACGAGCAGTACTTC
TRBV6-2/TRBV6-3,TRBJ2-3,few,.,CASSSPLARGNTQYF,TGTGCCAGCAGTTCCCCCCTAGCGAGGGGAAATACGCAGTATTTT
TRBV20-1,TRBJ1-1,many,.,CRTSRGSPDAEAFF,TGCAGAACCTCGAGGGGGTCCCCGGACGCTGAAGCTTTCTTT
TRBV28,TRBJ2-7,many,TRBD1,CASSFVTGGSYEQYF,TGTGCCAGCAGTTTCGTGACAGGGGGGTCCTACGAGCAGTACTTC